This TCR beta chain came from a study of cytomegalovirus exposure and HLA in healthy donors. The wider study: Tens of millions of unique TCRs from HLA-typed donors were held in an early release of data. The study's findings and limits: Other equally common chains were less clonally expanded than HLA-associated TCR beta chains, a later analysis showed.

CDR1 and CDR2 from the germline V gene are SGHNT and YYREEE (reference sequence). Trimming removed 4 bases from V and 0 bases from J, with 17 bases in between. CDR3 size: 16 residues. As for this clone: The target antigen is unknown.

Donors were ostensibly healthy at sampling, although undocumented immune exposures were probable. The PCR made use of 60 Vbeta and 13 Jbeta primers. Generated by immunoSEQ multiplex PCR, the TCRdb table keeps only in-frame clones and is missing some. The sample shows roughly 120,000 clones, over 55% of them seen only once. This TCR was sampled from a man aged 18-30 years in good health and CMV-seropositive. Sequencing was done on a sample of PBMCs. This chain connects TRBV5-4 to TRBJ2-7, with D possibly TRBD2 on 6 matching bases. This CDR3 is CASSPGSGGLSYEQYF. DNA for the CDR3: TGTGCCAGCAGCCCGGGTAGCGGAGGCCTCTCCTACGAGCAGTACTTC.